This T cell receptor (beta chain) was documented in a study of blood T cell repertoires in COVID-19. Study background: From T cells, B-cell-depleted T cells, or PBMCs came the material, which was cDNA or gDNA.

From germline, CDR1 is LNHDA and CDR2 SQIVND (reference sequence). V shed 4 bases and J shed 0 bases, with 10 bases lying between them. The CDR3 covers 15 residues. Patients at the Seattle site were enrolled during active infection and followed longitudinally. Sequenced by immunoSEQ multiplex PCR; TCRdb stores in-frame clones only, minus some. This table has 150,000 or so clones, about 83% appearing once. The source of this sequence is a woman aged 70-85 years with COVID-19, enrolled during active disease. The sample comprised peripheral blood. J is TRBJ1-3 and V is TRBV19; D possibly corresponds to TRBD1 (5 bases). The CDR3 coding sequence is TGTGCCAGTAGTAGGGGGACTTTCTCTGGAAACACCATATATTTT. Translation: CASSRGTFSGNTIYF.